This TCR beta chain was recovered during a study of patients and donors after allogeneic stem cell transplantation (TCRdb year 2020). On this clonotype itself: Its antigen is still unknown. Base-call qualities are not available, and no considerably larger clone is one nucleotide away.

To prepare the library, RT-PCR was applied. Sequencing relied on a NextSeq 550. TCRdb took the public reads, trimmed them with fastp at Q25, ran MiXCR for clone calling and kept in-frame beta chains. Each CDR3 protein gets just one entry, which takes the most common genes and DNA from the rows behind it. This sample comprises about 160,000 distinct CDR3 sequences, about two fifths of them detected only once. Of the sample, approximately 50% falls within the top ten clones. Taken from the germline V gene, the CDR1 and CDR2 loops are SGHTS and YDEGEE. A distance of 9 bases separates the germline ends of V and J, which lose 4 bases and 8 bases respectively. From the cysteine up to the phenylalanine, the CDR3 has a length of 12 residues. Just CDR3 DNA is preserved here, 36 bases in frame from base 1.

This clonotype originated in a human donor who was either an allogeneic HSCT recipient or a stem cell or donor lymphocyte infusion donor (not recorded which). It is not recorded whose cells these are; they may come from a transplant donor. The sample was blood, either unsorted or a sorted T cell fraction (not recorded which). The chain uses TRBV5-8 and TRBJ1-4; 5 matching bases give a weak D call of TRBD1. Here the CDR3 is given as CASSHRTEKLFF. The DNA sequence is as follows: TGTGCCAGCAGCCACAGGACAGAAAAACTGTTTTTT.